The 25 T cell receptor beta chains reported below all come from one sample, sequenced in a study of response to subunit inactivated influenza vaccine. TCRdb re-derived calls from the RT-PCR reads in MiXCR, one entry per CDR3 protein. The table lists roughly 790,000 distinct CDR3 sequences, approximately 22% of them singletons. The starting material was PBMCs from blood, obtained 4 to 6 days after vaccination. The receptors were gathered from a man aged 50-59 years who received an inactivated influenza vaccine.

V usage is TRBV20-1 and J usage is TRBJ1-1, with a weak D call TRBD1 (5 bases). V gave up 3 bases and J gave up 1 base, with 9 bases separating them. The CDR3 is 13 amino acids. CDR1 and CDR2 from the germline V gene are DFQATT and SNEGSKA (reference sequence). The CDR3 is CSASQGSNTEAFF. DNA of the CDR3: TGCAGTGCTAGTCAGGGTTCGAACACTGAAGCTTTCTTT.

This clonotype has a count of ten or more. The chain has TRBV29-1 and TRBJ2-3; no reliable D call. V lost 4 bases to trimming and J lost 6 bases, with 2 bases between them. Germline V gene data show CDR1 as SQVTM and CDR2 as ANQGSEA. The CDR3 has 9 amino acids. The CDR3 DNA sequence: TGCAGCGTTGGGGATACGCAGTATTTT. Translated: CSVGDTQYF.

The rearrangement uses TRBV2 and TRBJ2-2; D ambiguous. Trimming removed 5 bases at V and 5 bases at J, with 12 bases between. The CDR3 contains 14 residues. Germline CDR1 SNHLY, CDR2 FYNNEI. CDR3 sequence (DNA): TGTGCCAGCAGTCCGAGGCATGTGACCGGGGAGCTGTTTTTT. It is translated as CASSPRHVTGELFF. The full variable domain, its missing parts supplied by reference TRBV2 and TRBJ2-2, is EPEVTQTPSHQVTQMGQEVILRCVPISNHLYFYWYRQILGQKVEFLVSFYNNEISEKSEIFDDQFSVERPDGSNFTLKIRSTKLEDSAMYFCASSPRHVTGELFFGEGSRLTVL.

This clonotype was picked up a small number of times. The rearrangement uses TRBV6-2 or TRBV6-3 and TRBJ2-2; D gene uncertain. The CDR3 has 17 amino acids. V was trimmed by 0 bases and J by 0 bases, leaving 11 bases between them. Germline V CDR1 and CDR2: MNHEY, SVGEGT. The CDR3 region is CASSYSTVVANTGELFF. The CDR3 DNA sequence: TGTGCCAGCAGTTACTCGACGGTGGTCGCGAACACCGGGGAGCTGTTTTTT.

V gene TRBV5-1 combines with J gene TRBJ1-2; 9 bases fit TRBD1. Germline CDR1 reads SGHRS; CDR2 reads YFSETQ. V shed 5 bases and J 8 bases; nucleotides not matched to a gene: 16. The CDR3 is made up of 16 amino acids. This chain's CDR3 is CASRNLLQDRGKGYTF. As DNA, the CDR3 is TGCGCCAGCAGAAATCTTCTACAAGACAGGGGGAAAGGCTACACCTTC.

There are many counts of this clonotype. The junction and the germline gene differ at one end; a read error may be behind it. The CDR3 coding sequence is TGTGCCAGCAGCTTGGGACTAGCGGGCACAGATACGCAGTATTTT. Its translation: CASSLGLAGTDTQYF. The gene calls are TRBV5-1 and TRBJ2-3; 11 nucleotides agree with TRBD2. This CDR3 contains 15 residues. Per the germline V gene, CDR1 is SGHRS and CDR2 is YFSETQ.

The chain has TRBV6-2 or TRBV6-3 and TRBJ2-3; the match to TRBD2 covers 7 bases. J was trimmed by 4 bases and V by 5 bases; bases with no gene match: 9. Germline values: CDR1 MNHEY, CDR2 SVGEGT. The CDR3 is made up of 15 amino acids. CDR3 sequence: CASSKAGDFPDTQYF. CDR3 nucleotides: TGTGCCAGCAGTAAGGCGGGGGACTTTCCAGATACGCAGTATTTT.

V and J are TRBV6-5 and TRBJ2-1; 9 bases are shared with TRBD2. There are 15 residues in the CDR3. Germline V lookup: CDR1 MNHEY, CDR2 SVGAGI. V lost 2 bases to trimming and J lost 9 bases; unmatched junction nucleotides: 8. The CDR3 DNA follows: TGTGCCAGCAGTTACCGAGGTAGCGGGAGAACTGAGCAGTTCTTC. This gives the protein CASSYRGSGRTEQFF.

This clonotype was picked up a small number of times. This chain connects TRBV10-3 to TRBJ2-3; 7 nucleotides match TRBD2. The germline CDR1 and CDR2 sequences are ENHRY and SYGVKD. CDR3 length equals 15 residues. With V trimmed by 8 bases and J by 8 bases, 16 bases remained unmatched. Written as DNA, the CDR3 is TGTGCCATCGAGGACCCTAGAGCCCGGGGGGTTACGCAGTATTTT. It yields the protein CAIEDPRARGVTQYF.

Many counts were recorded for this clonotype. One end of the junction fails to match germline, which may point to a read error. The chain combines TRBV6-5 with TRBJ2-3, with TRBD1 matching over 10 bases. The CDR3 sequence is 14 residues long. Per the germline V gene, CDR1 is MNHEY and CDR2 is SVGAGI. CDR3 sequence: CASSSGTGVDTQYF. CDR3 nucleotides: TGCGCCAGCAGTTCGGGGACAGGGGTTGATACGCAGTATTTT.

The chain links TRBV10-3 to TRBJ2-7; 10 bases map to TRBD2. V lost 4 bases to trimming and J lost 3 bases; unmatched junction nucleotides: 18. Per the germline V gene, CDR1 is ENHRY and CDR2 is SYGVKD. The CDR3 runs 19 residues. CDR3: CAISGTSRLAGQAYYEQYF. The CDR3, as DNA: TGTGCCATCAGTGGTACCAGCCGACTAGCGGGTCAGGCTTACTACGAGCAGTACTTC.

This clonotype was seen repeatedly, ten times or more. Compared with germline, one end of the junction differs, possibly owing to a read error. The chain uses TRBV5-1 and TRBJ2-2; a possible D gene is TRBD1 (5 bases). Germline CDR1 and CDR2: SGHRS and YFSETQ. The CDR3 is 15 residues long. The CDR3 region is CASSFGRANSGELFF. In nucleotides, the CDR3 is TGCGCCAGCAGCTTTGGCAGGGCGAACAGCGGGGAGCTGTTTTTT.

This chain connects TRBV12-3 or TRBV12-4 to TRBJ2-5; unclear D gene. The CDR3 length is 13 residues. Trimming took off 6 bases at V and 0 bases at J, with 8 bases between the two ends. CDR3 nucleotides: TGTGCCAGCAGACAACAGTACCAAGAGACCCAGTACTTC. As protein: CASRQQYQETQYF.

This clonotype was seen a handful of times. The gene calls are TRBV20-1 and TRBJ2-2; 8 nucleotides line up with TRBD2. Germline loops: CDR1 DFQATT, CDR2 SNEGSKA (reference sequence). Trimming removed 6 bases from V and 4 bases from J; junction bases left unmatched: 10. This CDR3 is built from 15 residues. CDR3 sequence reads: CSAGAGGSLTGELFF. Written as DNA, the CDR3 is TGCAGTGCCGGGGCGGGGGGATCCCTCACCGGGGAGCTGTTTTTT.

The V and J genes are TRBV7-8 and TRBJ2-3; D not certain. The V and J ends lost 2 bases and 6 bases respectively, with 12 bases between them. Looked up from germline, CDR1 is SGHVS and CDR2 is FQNEAQ. The CDR3 is 14 amino acids. CDR3: CASSLIAAGDTQYF. CDR3 bases: TGTGCCAGCAGCTTAATCGCGGCTGGCGATACGCAGTATTTT.

This clonotype occurred a few times. The chain recombines TRBV24-1 with TRBJ2-5, with 14 bases fitting TRBD2. Germline CDR1 reads KGHDR; CDR2 reads SFDVKD. This CDR3 contains 16 residues. V lost 4 bases to trimming and J lost 3 bases; unmatched junction nucleotides: 3. The CDR3 region is CATSEPGLAGEETQYF. The DNA for the CDR3 is TGTGCCACCAGTGAGCCGGGACTAGCGGGAGAAGAGACCCAGTACTTC.

The J gene is TRBJ1-1, the V gene TRBV12-3 or TRBV12-4; D not certain. The germline V and J ends were trimmed by 7 bases and 1 base, with 13 bases remaining between them. The CDR3 runs to 14 residues. The CDR3 sequence: CASTPDGRNTEAFF. DNA for the CDR3: TGTGCCAGCACCCCGGACGGGAGGAACACTGAAGCTTTCTTT.

Only a few counts were recorded for this clonotype. The J gene is TRBJ1-1, the V gene TRBV5-1, with D unresolved. The CDR3 is 15 amino acids. V lost 0 bases and J lost 1, with 10 bases in between. Germline CDR1 SGHRS, CDR2 YFSETQ. The CDR3 DNA reads as TGCGCCAGCAGCTTGGAGTTAAACAAGAACACTGAAGCTTTCTTT. Protein: CASSLELNKNTEAFF. The full variable domain, with the rest looked up from reference TRBV5-1 and TRBJ1-1, is KAGVTQTPRYLIKTRGQQVTLSCSPISGHRSVSWYQQTPGQGLQFLFEYFSETQRNKGNFPGRFSGRQFSNSRSEMNVSTLELGDSALYLCASSLELNKNTEAFFGQGTRLTVV.

This clonotype was picked up a small number of times. J is TRBJ2-1 and V is TRBV12-3 or TRBV12-4; TRBD2 matches 15 bases. CDR3 size: 15 residues. V gave up 6 bases and J gave up 7 bases; unmatched junction bases: 4. The CDR3 loop reads CASRPGTSGRNEQFF. The CDR3 nucleotides are TGTGCCAGCAGACCCGGGACTAGCGGGAGGAATGAGCAGTTCTTC.

The V gene is TRBV6-1, the J gene TRBJ2-3; 15 positions match TRBD2. Germline V lookup: CDR1 MNHNS, CDR2 SASEGT. This CDR3 is built from 17 residues. The V and J ends lost 6 bases and 0 bases, in that order; junction bases with no gene match: 4. CDR3 sequence reads: CASRRTSGRASTDTQYF. DNA for the CDR3: TGTGCCAGCAGGAGGACTAGCGGGAGGGCGAGCACAGATACGCAGTATTTT.

Only one count was recorded for this clonotype. The chain links TRBV30 to TRBJ2-1, with a possible D match to TRBD2 (6 bases). The V end lost 3 bases, the J end lost 5 bases, and 14 bases lay between the germline ends. Germline V gene data show CDR1 as GTSNPN and CDR2 as SVGIG (reference sequence). CDR3 length equals 14 residues. The CDR3 coding sequence is TGTGCCTGGAGCGGGGTAGCGGTAGACAATGAGCAGTTCTTC. Protein product: CAWSGVAVDNEQFF.

The chain employs TRBV5-4 and TRBJ2-1; maybe TRBD2 (6 bases). This CDR3 has 15 residues. Per the germline V gene, CDR1 is SGHNT and CDR2 is YYREEE (reference sequence). Trimming removed 3 bases from V and 7 bases from J, with 17 bases in between. For the CDR3, the DNA is TGTGCCAGCAGCTCCGCGGGGCCGGTGGAGAATGAGCAGTTCTTC. Translating it yields CASSSAGPVENEQFF.

CDR3 sequence: CASSFHRGGAGYEQYF. As DNA, the CDR3 is TGTGCCAGCAGCTTCCATCGAGGGGGGGCCGGGTACGAGCAGTACTTC. The V call is TRBV7-2, the J call TRBJ2-7; D may be TRBD2 (7 bases). The length of the CDR3 is 16 residues. The germline V gene encodes CDR1 SGHTA and CDR2 FQGNSA. V was cut by 3 bases and J by 4 bases, with 19 bases left in between.

The CDR3, as DNA: TGTGCCAGCAGTCCGCGAGGTTCGAGCTATGGCTACACCTTC. Its protein product is CASSPRGSSYGYTF. This chain connects TRBV27 to TRBJ1-2; D is uncertain. This CDR3 region has 14 residues. Germline V lookup: CDR1 MNHEY, CDR2 SMNVEV (reference sequence). V was pared by 5 bases and J by 4 bases, with 14 bases between.

The genes are TRBV12-5 and TRBJ2-5, with D possibly called TRBD1 or TRBD2 (5 bases each). Germline assignment: CDR1 LGHNT and CDR2 FRNRAP. Trimming took off 2 bases at V and 7 bases at J, with 11 bases between the two ends. The CDR3 contains 13 residues. The CDR3: CASGLPGRGTQYF. CDR3 DNA sequence: TGTGCTAGTGGTTTGCCGGGACGTGGGACCCAGTACTTC.